The source of this T cell receptor (beta chain) is a study of preoperative IRX-2 immunotherapy in early breast cancer. Trimming pared 4 bases from V and 7 bases from J, leaving 11 bases between. From germline, CDR1 is SQVTM and CDR2 ANQGSEA. The CDR3 is 12 residues long. Treatment in this sample: preoperative locoregional IRX-2 cytokine immunotherapy. Preoperative locoregional IRX-2 cytokine immunotherapy was tested in the phase Ib source study. Sequencing was performed with immunoSEQ multiplex PCR; in TCRdb, only in-frame clones are kept and a portion is missing. The sample gives some 22,000 clones, around 95% of which show up once; about 17% is in the top ten.

The clonotype comes from a human donor with breast cancer. The specimen was tumor tissue, collected after IRX-2 immunotherapy. This sequence joins TRBV29-1 and TRBJ2-1; maybe TRBD1 (5 bases). The CDR3 DNA sequence: TGCAGCGTTGGAAAACGGACAAATGAGCAGTTCTTC. It is translated as CSVGKRTNEQFF.